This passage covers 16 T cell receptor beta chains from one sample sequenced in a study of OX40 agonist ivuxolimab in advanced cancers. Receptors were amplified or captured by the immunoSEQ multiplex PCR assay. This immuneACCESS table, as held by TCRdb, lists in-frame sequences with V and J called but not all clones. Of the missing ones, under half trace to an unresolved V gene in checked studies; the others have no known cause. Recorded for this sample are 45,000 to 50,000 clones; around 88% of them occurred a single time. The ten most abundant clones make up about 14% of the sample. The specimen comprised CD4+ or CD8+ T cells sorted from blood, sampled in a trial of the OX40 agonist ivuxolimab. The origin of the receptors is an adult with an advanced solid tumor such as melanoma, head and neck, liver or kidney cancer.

The CDR3 is CASSPGAARPTDTQYF. DNA for the CDR3: TGTGCCAGCTCACCTGGCGCGGCCAGACCCACAGATACGCAGTATTTT. V usage is TRBV18 and J usage is TRBJ2-3; D gene unclear. Germline values: CDR1 KGHSH, CDR2 LQKENI. With 3 bases removed from V and 2 bases from J, the gap between germline ends came to 15 bases. There are 16 residues in the CDR3.

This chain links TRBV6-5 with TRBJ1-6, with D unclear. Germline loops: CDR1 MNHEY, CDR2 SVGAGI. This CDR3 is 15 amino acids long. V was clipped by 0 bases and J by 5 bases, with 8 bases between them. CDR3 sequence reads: CASSYSKQNNSPLHF. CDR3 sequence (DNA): TGTGCCAGCAGTTACTCGAAACAGAATAATTCACCCCTCCACTTT.

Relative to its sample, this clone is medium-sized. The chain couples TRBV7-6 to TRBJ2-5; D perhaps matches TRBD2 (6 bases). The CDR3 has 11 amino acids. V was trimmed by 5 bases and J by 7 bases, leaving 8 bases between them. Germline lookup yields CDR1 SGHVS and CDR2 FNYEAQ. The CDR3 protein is CASSPGGTQYF. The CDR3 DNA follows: TGTGCCAGCAGCCCCGGGGGGACCCAGTACTTC.

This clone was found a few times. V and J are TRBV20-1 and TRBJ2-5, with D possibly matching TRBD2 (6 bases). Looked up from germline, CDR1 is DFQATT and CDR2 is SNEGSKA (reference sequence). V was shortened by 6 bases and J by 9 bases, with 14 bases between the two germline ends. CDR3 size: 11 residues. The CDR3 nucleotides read TGCAGTGCCCCCTGGGGCGGGGCCCAGTACTTC. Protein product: CSAPWGGAQYF.

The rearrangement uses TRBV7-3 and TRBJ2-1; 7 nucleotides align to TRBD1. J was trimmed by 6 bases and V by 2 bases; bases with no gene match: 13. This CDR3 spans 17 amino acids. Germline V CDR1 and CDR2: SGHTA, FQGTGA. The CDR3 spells CASSLSSGTVKTNEQFF. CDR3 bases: TGTGCCAGCAGCTTATCTTCCGGGACAGTCAAGACCAATGAGCAGTTCTTC.

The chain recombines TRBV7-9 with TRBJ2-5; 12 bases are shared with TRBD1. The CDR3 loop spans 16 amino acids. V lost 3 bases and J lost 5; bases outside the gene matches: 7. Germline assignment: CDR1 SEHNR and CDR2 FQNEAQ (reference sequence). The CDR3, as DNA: TGTGCCAGCAGCTTGGGGGACAGGGGGCGAGGGGAGACCCAGTACTTC. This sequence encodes CASSLGDRGRGETQYF. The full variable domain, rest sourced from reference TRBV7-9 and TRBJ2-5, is DTGVSQNPRHKITKRGQNVTFRCDPISEHNRLYWYRQTLGQGPEFLTYFQNEAQLEKSRLLSDRFSAERPKGSFSTLEIQRTEQGDSAMYLCASSLGDRGRGETQYFGPGTRLLVL.

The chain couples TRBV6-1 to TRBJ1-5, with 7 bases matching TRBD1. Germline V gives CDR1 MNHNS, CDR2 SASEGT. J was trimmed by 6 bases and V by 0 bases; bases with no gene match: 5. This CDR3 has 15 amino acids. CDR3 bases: TGTGCCAGCAGTGAAGCCGCAGGGGGAAGTCAGCCCCAGCATTTT. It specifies CASSEAAGGSQPQHF.

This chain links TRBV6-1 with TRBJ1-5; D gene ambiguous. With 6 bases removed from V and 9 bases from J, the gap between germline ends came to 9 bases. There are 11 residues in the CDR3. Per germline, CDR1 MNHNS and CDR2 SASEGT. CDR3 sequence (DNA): TGTGCCAGCAGGAACAGTGCGCCCCAGCATTTT. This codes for CASRNSAPQHF.

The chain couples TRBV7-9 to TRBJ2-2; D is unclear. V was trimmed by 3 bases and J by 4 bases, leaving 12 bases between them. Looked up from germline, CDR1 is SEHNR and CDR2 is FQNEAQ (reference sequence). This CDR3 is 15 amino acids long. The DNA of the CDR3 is TGTGCCAGCAGCTTCCCCGATTTGGGCACCGGGGAGCTGTTTTTT. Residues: CASSFPDLGTGELFF.

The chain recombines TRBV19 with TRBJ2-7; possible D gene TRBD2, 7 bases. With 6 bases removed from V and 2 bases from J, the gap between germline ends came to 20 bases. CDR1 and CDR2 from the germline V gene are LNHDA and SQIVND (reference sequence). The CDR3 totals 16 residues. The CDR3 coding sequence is TGTGCCAGTAGCAACGATCCGGGGAGGGGGACCTACGAGCAGTACTTC. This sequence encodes CASSNDPGRGTYEQYF. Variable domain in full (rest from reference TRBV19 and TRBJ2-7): DGGITQSPKYLFRKEGQNVTLSCEQNLNHDAMYWYRQDPGQGLRLIYYSQIVNDFQKGDIAEGYSVSREKKESFPLTVTSAQKNPTAFYLCASSNDPGRGTYEQYFGPGTRLTVT.

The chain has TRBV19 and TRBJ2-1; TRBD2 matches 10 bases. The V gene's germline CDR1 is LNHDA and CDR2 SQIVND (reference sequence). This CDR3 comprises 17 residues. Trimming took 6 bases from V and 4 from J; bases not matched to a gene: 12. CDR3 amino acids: CASRKLAGPFPYNEQFF. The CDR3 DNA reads TGTGCCAGTAGGAAACTAGCGGGACCTTTTCCATACAATGAGCAGTTCTTC.

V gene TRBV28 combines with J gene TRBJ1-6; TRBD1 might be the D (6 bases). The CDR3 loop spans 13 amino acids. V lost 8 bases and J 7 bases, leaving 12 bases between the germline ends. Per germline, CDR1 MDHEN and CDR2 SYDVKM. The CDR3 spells CASGGQTNSPLHF. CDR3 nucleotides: TGTGCCAGCGGCGGACAGACAAATTCACCCCTCCACTTT.

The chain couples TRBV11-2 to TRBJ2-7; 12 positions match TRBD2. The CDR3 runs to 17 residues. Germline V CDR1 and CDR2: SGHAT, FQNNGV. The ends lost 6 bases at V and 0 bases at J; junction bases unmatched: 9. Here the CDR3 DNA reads TGTGCCAGCAGGCTAAGGCTAGCGGGAGGGCTCTCCTACGAGCAGTACTTC. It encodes CASRLRLAGGLSYEQYF.

The CDR3 DNA sequence: TGTGCCAGCAGCGTAGGGGTAGCGGATTTTTACAATGAGCAGTTCTTC. Translating it yields CASSVGVADFYNEQFF. V usage is TRBV9 and J usage is TRBJ2-1, with a possible D match to TRBD2 (6 bases). Trimming pared 0 bases from V and 4 bases from J, leaving 14 bases between. CDR1 and CDR2 (germline): SGDLS, YYNGEE. This CDR3 is 16 amino acids long.

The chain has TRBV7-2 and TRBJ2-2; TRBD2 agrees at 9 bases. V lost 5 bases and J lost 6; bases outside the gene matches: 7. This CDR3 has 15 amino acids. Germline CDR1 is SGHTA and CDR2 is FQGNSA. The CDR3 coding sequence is TGTGCCAGCAGCCCAAGGACTAGCGTGGCCGGGGAGCTGTTTTTT. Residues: CASSPRTSVAGELFF.

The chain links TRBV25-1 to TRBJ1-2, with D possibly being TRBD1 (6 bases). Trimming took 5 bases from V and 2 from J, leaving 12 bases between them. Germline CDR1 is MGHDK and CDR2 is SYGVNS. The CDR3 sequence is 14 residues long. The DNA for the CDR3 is TGTGCCAGCAGTATAGGGACACACAACTATGGCTACACCTTC. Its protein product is CASSIGTHNYGYTF.